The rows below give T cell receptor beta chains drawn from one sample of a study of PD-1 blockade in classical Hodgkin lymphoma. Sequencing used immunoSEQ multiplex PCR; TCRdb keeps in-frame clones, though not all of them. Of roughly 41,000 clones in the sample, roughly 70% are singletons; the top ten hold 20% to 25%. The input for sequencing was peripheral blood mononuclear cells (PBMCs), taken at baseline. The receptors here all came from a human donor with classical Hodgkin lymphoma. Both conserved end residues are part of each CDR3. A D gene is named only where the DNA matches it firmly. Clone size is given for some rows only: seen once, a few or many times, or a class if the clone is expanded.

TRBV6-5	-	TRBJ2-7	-	CASSYSAEYEQYF	TGTGCCAGCAGTTACTCGGCCGAGTACGAGCAGTACTTC
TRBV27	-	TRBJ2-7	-	CASRFRVSGVYEQYF	TGTGCCAGCAGATTCCGGGTCTCAGGGGTCTACGAGCAGTACTTC
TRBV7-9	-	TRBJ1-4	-	CASSLAGANEKLFF	TGTGCCAGCAGCTTAGCGGGCGCTAATGAAAAACTGTTTTTT
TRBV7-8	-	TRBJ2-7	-	CASSLGTATMFEQYF	TGTGCCAGCAGCTTAGGGACGGCGACTATGTTCGAGCAGTACTTC
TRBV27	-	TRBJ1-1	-	CASSFTGWTEAFF	TGTGCCAGCAGTTTTACAGGGTGGACTGAAGCTTTCTTT
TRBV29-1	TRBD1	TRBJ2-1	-	CSVERGGGNEQFF	TGCAGCGTTGAGCGAGGGGGCGGTAATGAGCAGTTCTTC
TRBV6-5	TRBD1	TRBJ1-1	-	CASTYGTGAEAFF	TGTGCCAGCACCTACGGGACAGGGGCTGAAGCTTTCTTT
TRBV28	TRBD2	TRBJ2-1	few	CASSFGLAAYNEQFF	TGTGCCAGCAGTTTTGGTCTAGCGGCCTACAATGAGCAGTTCTTC
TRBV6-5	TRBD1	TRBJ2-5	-	CVSSYPGTGQETQYF	TGTGTCAGCAGTTATCCCGGGACAGGGCAAGAGACCCAGTACTTC
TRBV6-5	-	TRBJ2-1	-	CASSYSGVLYNEQFF	TGTGCCAGCAGTTACTCAGGGGTTTTATACAATGAGCAGTTCTTC
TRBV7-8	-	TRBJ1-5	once	CASSLSRQENQPQHF	TGTGCCAGCAGCTTATCTAGACAGGAAAATCAGCCCCAGCATTTT
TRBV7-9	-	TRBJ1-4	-	CASSLGGLGFEKLFF	TGTGCCAGCAGCTTAGGGGGGTTGGGGTTTGAAAAACTGTTTTTT
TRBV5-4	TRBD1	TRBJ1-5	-	CASSWGTGQGVRQPQHF	TGTGCCAGCAGCTGGGGTACAGGACAGGGGGTGCGGCAGCCCCAGCATTTT
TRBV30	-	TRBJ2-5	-	CAWSVVPWGETQYF	TGTGCCTGGAGTGTAGTGCCCTGGGGGGAGACCCAGTACTTC
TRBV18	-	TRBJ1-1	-	CAGAGGYPDTEAFF	TGTGCCGGAGCCGGGGGGTATCCGGACACTGAAGCTTTCTTT
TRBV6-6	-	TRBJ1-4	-	CASSPNTGNEKLFF	TGTGCCAGCAGCCCCAATACCGGTAATGAAAAACTGTTTTTT
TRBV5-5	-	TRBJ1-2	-	CASSLGQSYGYTF	TGTGCCAGCAGCTTAGGACAGAGCTATGGCTACACCTTC
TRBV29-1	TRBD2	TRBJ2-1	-	CSVTGLAGSSRFF	TGCAGCGTTACTGGGCTAGCGGGATCCTCACGATTCTTC
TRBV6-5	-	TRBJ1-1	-	CASSSLSLMNTEAFF	TGTGCCAGCAGTTCACTAAGTTTAATGAACACTGAAGCTTTCTTT